This T cell receptor beta chain stems from a study of HIV-infected children after antiretroviral therapy interruption. Study-wide context: EBV and CMV exposure was recorded in most children.

Regarding treatment: PENTA 11 planned treatment interruption arm or continuous ART arm. Unique molecular identifiers were included in an RNA-based 3' RACE TCR library. TCRdb re-analysed the 3' RACE reads in MiXCR, keeping a single row per CDR3 protein. The sample carries approximately 89,000 distinct CDR3 sequences, 6.9% recorded once. The table lists this clonotype with a few counts. At one end the junction does not follow the germline gene, possibly because of a read error. The CDR3 is 13 residues long. CDR1 and CDR2 from the germline V gene are LNHDA and SQIVND (reference sequence). The receptor was isolated from a pool of human donors with HIV. The sample was CD45RA+ CD4+ T cells from PBMCs, pooled from several time points, taken from a donor given antiretroviral therapy, either interrupted or continuous. As to subset: naive CD4+ CD45RA+ CD45RO- T cells. The genes are TRBV19 and TRBJ2-2, with D hard to call. The DNA for the CDR3 is TGTGCCAGCAGTTGGCAGAACACCGGGCAGCTCTACTTT. Its protein is CASSWQNTGQLYF. Complete variable domain (other parts from reference TRBV19 and TRBJ2-2): DGGITQSPKYLFRKEGQNVTLSCEQNLNHDAMYWYRQDPGQGLRLIYYSQIVNDFQKGDIAEGYSVSREKKESFPLTVTSAQKNPTAFYLCASSWQNTGQLYFGEGSRLTVL.